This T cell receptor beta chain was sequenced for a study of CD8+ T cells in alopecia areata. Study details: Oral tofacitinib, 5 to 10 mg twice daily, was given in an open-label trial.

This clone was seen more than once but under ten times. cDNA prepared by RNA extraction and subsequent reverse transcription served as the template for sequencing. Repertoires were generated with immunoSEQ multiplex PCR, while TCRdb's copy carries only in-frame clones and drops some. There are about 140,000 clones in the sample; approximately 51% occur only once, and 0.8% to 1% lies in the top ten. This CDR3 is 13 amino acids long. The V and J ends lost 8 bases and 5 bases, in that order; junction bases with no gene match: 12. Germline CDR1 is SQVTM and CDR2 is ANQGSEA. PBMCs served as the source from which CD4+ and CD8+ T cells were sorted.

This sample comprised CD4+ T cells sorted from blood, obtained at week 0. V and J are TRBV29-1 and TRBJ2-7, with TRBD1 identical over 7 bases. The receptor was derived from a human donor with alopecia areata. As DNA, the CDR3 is TGCAGCCTTTCCTGGACAGGCCCGGACGAGCAGTACTTC. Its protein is CSLSWTGPDEQYF.